Included here is one T cell receptor (beta chain) sequence, with context. Its cognate antigen is unknown. The sample comes from a study of blood T cells in healthy people across ages. Findings and caveats of the study: There were more naive CD4+ cells and higher diversity in long-lived donors than in aged donors.

The CDR3 sequence is 15 residues long. Between the trimmed V and J ends, which lost 7 bases and 3 bases, there was a span of 19 bases. Germline-derived CDR1 and CDR2 are MNHNS and SASEGT. It was with a sample-barcoded 5' primer and a J-beta primer mix that a second PCR of roughly 7 to 12 cycles was run. Every sample returned 2.5 million or more CDR3-containing paired-end reads. TCRdb independently ran MiXCR on the 5' RACE reads; one entry per CDR3 protein. This sample yields about 640,000 distinct CDR3 sequences, of which around three fifths are seen a single time; roughly 34% belongs to the top ten.

The chain recombines TRBV6-1 with TRBJ2-7; possible D gene TRBD1, 7 bases. The source material was blood. The source is a man in his 60s in good health. The CDR3 DNA reads as TGTGCCAGCATCGGTCAGGGGGGCATGAGCTACGAGCAGTACTTC. Residues: CASIGQGGMSYEQYF.